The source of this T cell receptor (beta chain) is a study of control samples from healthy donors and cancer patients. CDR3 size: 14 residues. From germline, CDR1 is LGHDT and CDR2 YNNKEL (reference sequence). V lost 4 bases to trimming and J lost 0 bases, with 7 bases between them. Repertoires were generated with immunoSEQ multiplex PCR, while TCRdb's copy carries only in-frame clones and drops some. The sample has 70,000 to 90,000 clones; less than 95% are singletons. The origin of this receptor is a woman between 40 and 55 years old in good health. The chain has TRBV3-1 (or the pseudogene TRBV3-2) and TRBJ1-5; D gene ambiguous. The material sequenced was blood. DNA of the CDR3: TGTGCCAGCAGCCTTACCGGTAGCAATCAGCCCCAGCATTTT. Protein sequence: CASSLTGSNQPQHF.